Each of the 27 T cell receptor beta chains below was sequenced from the same sample in a study of blood T cell repertoires in COVID-19. Assay used: immunoSEQ multiplex PCR; TCRdb lists only in-frame clones, some missing. The table has 200,000 to 250,000 clones, 83% seen once. Sequencing used PBMCs or T cells enriched from blood (not recorded which). These receptor sequences come from a woman aged 50 to 60 who had been exposed to COVID-19.

This clone came up a few times. The junction does not match germline at one end; this may be a read error. V usage is TRBV28 and J usage is TRBJ1-5; the D is unclear. The CDR3 length is 14 residues. Germline values: CDR1 MDHEN, CDR2 SYDVKM. CDR3 residues: CATSRPGGNQPQHF. CDR3 bases: TGTGCCACCAGTCGGCCGGGAGGCAATCAGCCCCAGCATTTT. Using reference TRBV28 and TRBJ1-5 for the parts outside the CDR3, the full variable domain is DVKVTQSSRYLVKRTGEKVFLECVQDMDHENMFWYRQDPGLGLRLIYFSYDVKMKEKGDIPEGYSVSREKKERFSLILESASTNQTSMYLCATSRPGGNQPQHFGDGTRLSIL.

The chain is built from TRBV9 and TRBJ1-3; 8 nucleotides line up with TRBD1. Germline assignment: CDR1 SGDLS and CDR2 YYNGEE. V dropped 3 bases and J dropped 2; count of bases not matched to a gene: 4. The CDR3 sequence is 15 residues long. The CDR3 DNA is TGTGCCAGCAGCGCCGAGACAGGGGCTGGAAACACCATATATTTT. This translates into CASSAETGAGNTIYF.

The V and J genes are TRBV7-9 and TRBJ1-5, with 8 bases fitting TRBD1. Germline V gene data show CDR1 as SEHNR and CDR2 as FQNEAQ (reference sequence). The CDR3 is 15 residues long. J was trimmed by 6 bases and V by 4 bases; bases with no gene match: 8. The CDR3: CASSSSGGGGQPQHF. DNA for the CDR3: TGTGCCAGCAGCTCTTCAGGGGGCGGGGGTCAGCCCCAGCATTTT.

The chain has TRBV28 and TRBJ1-1; the match to TRBD1 covers 7 bases. The V and J ends lost 5 bases and 1 base, in that order; junction bases with no gene match: 4. The CDR3 covers 14 residues. The germline V gene encodes CDR1 MDHEN and CDR2 SYDVKM. The CDR3 region is CASSQGGSNTEAFF. The DNA for the CDR3 is TGTGCCAGCAGTCAGGGGGGATCGAACACTGAAGCTTTCTTT.

The rearrangement joins TRBV7-2 to TRBJ1-5, with a weak D call TRBD1 (5 bases). CDR3 length: 15 residues. Germline V gene data show CDR1 as SGHTA and CDR2 as FQGNSA. Trimming took off 2 bases at V and 4 bases at J, with 12 bases between the two ends. The CDR3 here is CASSLFQGVNQPQHF. CDR3 in DNA: TGTGCCAGCAGCTTATTCCAGGGTGTGAATCAGCCCCAGCATTTT.

The chain employs TRBV6-6 and TRBJ1-3; D not resolved. Per the germline V gene, CDR1 is MNHNY and CDR2 is SVGAGI (reference sequence). The ends were cut back, 6 bases at V and 2 bases at J, with 5 bases in the middle. This CDR3 is built from 12 residues. The CDR3 DNA is TGTGCCAGCAGGGAGACTGGAAACACCATATATTTT. It specifies CASRETGNTIYF.

This clone has only a few counts. The rearrangement links TRBV7-2 to TRBJ1-6, with D perhaps matching TRBD1 (5 bases). The germline CDR1 and CDR2 sequences are SGHTA and FQGNSA. The CDR3 spans 15 residues. The germline V and J ends were trimmed by 1 base and 12 bases, with 16 bases remaining between them. The CDR3 loop is CASSLGLPGRGPLHF. The CDR3 nucleotides are TGTGCCAGCAGCTTAGGTCTCCCGGGGCGGGGACCCCTCCACTTT.

This chain links TRBV5-6 with TRBJ1-1; D might be TRBD1 (6 bases). The CDR3 runs 15 residues. V was cut by 0 bases and J by 0 bases, with 9 bases left in between. Germline assignment: CDR1 SGHDT and CDR2 YYEEEE. The CDR3 is CASSLGEGVNTEAFF. CDR3 sequence (DNA): TGTGCCAGCAGCTTGGGGGAGGGGGTGAACACTGAAGCTTTCTTT.

The rearrangement links TRBV18 to TRBJ2-3, with TRBD1 matching 10 bases. The CDR3 contains 15 residues. Trimming at V came to 3 bases and at J to 5 bases, leaving 5 bases not matched to a gene. The germline V gene encodes CDR1 KGHSH and CDR2 LQKENI. Written as DNA, the CDR3 is TGTGCCAGCTCACCGGGACAGGGGTATATAGATACGCAGTATTTT. Amino acid sequence: CASSPGQGYIDTQYF.

The chain has TRBV9 and TRBJ2-3; D gene uncertain. Trimming stripped 0 bases from V and 6 bases from J, with 11 bases between. This CDR3 has 14 residues. Looked up from germline, CDR1 is SGDLS and CDR2 is YYNGEE. CDR3 sequence (DNA): TGTGCCAGCAGCGTAGGACCAGCGAGCGATACGCAGTATTTT. This translates into CASSVGPASDTQYF.

This rearrangement joins TRBV12-3 or TRBV12-4 to TRBJ1-5; 7 nucleotides align to TRBD1. This CDR3 comprises 13 residues. V was clipped by 5 bases and J by 6 bases; unmatched bases: 4. The chain's CDR3 is CASSRGLRQPQHF. The CDR3 bases are TGTGCCAGCAGTAGGGGGCTCCGTCAGCCCCAGCATTTT.

The rearrangement links TRBV30 to TRBJ2-3, with a tentative D call TRBD2 (7 bases). The CDR3 contains 14 residues. From germline, CDR1 is GTSNPN and CDR2 SVGIG (reference sequence). V was pared by 1 base and J by 4 bases, with 12 bases between. The CDR3: CAWSGGGAADTQYF. CDR3 in DNA: TGTGCCTGGAGTGGGGGGGGCGCGGCAGATACGCAGTATTTT.

The rearrangement uses TRBV5-1 and TRBJ2-6; D is uncertain. V gave up 7 bases and J gave up 1 base, with 6 bases separating them. The CDR3 spans 13 residues. CDR1 and CDR2 (germline): SGHRS, YFSETQ. The CDR3 here is CASGPSGANVLTF. CDR3 nucleotide sequence: TGCGCCAGCGGGCCATCTGGGGCCAACGTCCTGACTTTC.

V usage is TRBV19 and J usage is TRBJ1-5; D remains unclear. CDR1 is LNHDA and CDR2 is SQIVND in the germline V gene (reference sequence). The V end was cut by 8 bases, the J end by 0 bases, with 14 bases between. This CDR3 has 15 residues. The CDR3 nucleotides are TGTGCCAGTGAGGTAGGAATCTATAGCAATCAGCCCCAGCATTTT. Translation gives CASEVGIYSNQPQHF.

The genes are TRBV18 and TRBJ2-1, with TRBD2 as a possible D gene (7 bases). The CDR3 is 13 amino acids. Germline V lookup: CDR1 KGHSH, CDR2 LQKENI. The V and J ends lost 1 base and 9 bases respectively, with 10 bases between them. The CDR3 loop reads CASSPQRGGEQFF. The CDR3 DNA sequence: TGTGCCAGCTCACCACAGAGGGGGGGTGAGCAGTTCTTC.

V is TRBV3-1 (or the pseudogene TRBV3-2) and J is TRBJ2-3; 8 nucleotides match TRBD2. V lost 1 base and J lost 6; bases outside the gene matches: 12. The length of the CDR3 is 17 residues. CDR1 is LGHDT, CDR2 YNNKEL, per germline (reference sequence). CDR3 bases: TGTGCCAGCAGCCAAGGAGGAGGACTAGCAAGTTCGGATACGCAGTATTTT. Protein product: CASSQGGGLASSDTQYF.

This chain uses TRBV4-1 with TRBJ1-2, with 7 bases identical to TRBD1. The CDR3 contains 16 residues. The germline CDR1 and CDR2 sequences are MGHRA and YSYEKL. Trimming at V came to 3 bases and at J to 0 bases, leaving 7 bases not matched to a gene. CDR3 in DNA: TGCGCCAGCAGCCAGGGGACAGAGCGGGCTAACTATGGCTACACCTTC. Translating gives CASSQGTERANYGYTF.

This chain connects TRBV28 to TRBJ2-7, with 11 bases that match TRBD1. The CDR3 covers 15 residues. V lost 3 bases to trimming and J lost 7 bases; unmatched junction nucleotides: 8. Looked up from germline, CDR1 is MDHEN and CDR2 is SYDVKM. DNA for the CDR3: TGTGCCAGCAGTTTGGATGGACAGGGGGCAAGGGAGCAGTACTTC. Its translation: CASSLDGQGAREQYF.

This clone was seen a few times. The chain is built from TRBV7-2 and TRBJ1-1; D is uncertain. The CDR3 loop spans 12 amino acids. V lost 5 bases and J lost 6, with 10 bases in between. Looked up from germline, CDR1 is SGHTA and CDR2 is FQGNSA. The CDR3 nucleotides are TGTGCCAGCAGCCCTTCGGGAGCTGAAGCTTTCTTT. The encoded protein is CASSPSGAEAFF.

CDR3 amino acids: CASSLERGGDEQFF. CDR3 bases: TGTGCCAGCAGCTTAGAGCGGGGGGGCGATGAGCAGTTCTTC. This chain joins TRBV7-8 and TRBJ2-1; 10 bases match TRBD2. After removal of 1 base from V and 8 bases from J, the junction contained 2 bases not matched to a gene. The CDR3 covers 14 residues. Germline V CDR1 and CDR2: SGHVS, FQNEAQ.

This clone was counted once. The chain has TRBV2 and TRBJ2-7; TRBD2 might be the D (6 bases). V lost 4 bases to trimming and J lost 3 bases, with 10 bases between them. The germline V gene encodes CDR1 SNHLY and CDR2 FYNNEI. The CDR3 runs to 13 residues. CDR3 coding DNA: TGTGCCAGCAGTGTAGTCGGGGGCTACGAGCAGTACTTC. Residues: CASSVVGGYEQYF.

The rearrangement uses TRBV5-8 and TRBJ1-1, with 10 bases identical to TRBD1. V lost 4 bases to trimming and J lost 5 bases; unmatched junction nucleotides: 8. The CDR3 is 15 amino acids. CDR1 is SGHTS and CDR2 is YDEGEE in the germline V gene. In DNA, the CDR3 is TGTGCCAGCAGCACAGAGGGACAGGGGAAGACTGAAGCTTTCTTT. Protein sequence: CASSTEGQGKTEAFF.

This chain connects TRBV18 to TRBJ1-5; weak D call: TRBD1 (6 bases). The CDR3 sequence is 16 residues long. In germline, CDR1 is KGHSH, CDR2 LQKENI. V was pared by 3 bases and J by 6 bases, with 18 bases between. Here the CDR3 reads CASSPRSYREGQPQHF. The CDR3 bases are TGTGCCAGCTCACCCCGGAGCTACAGGGAAGGTCAGCCCCAGCATTTT.

This clone has only one observation. The chain uses TRBV9 and TRBJ1-6, with D possibly TRBD1 on 6 matching bases. The CDR3 has 17 residues. The germline gives CDR1 SGDLS, CDR2 YYNGEE. V was cut by 0 bases and J by 2 bases, with 12 bases left in between. The CDR3 coding sequence is TGTGCCAGCAGCGTAGGGGCAGGGGACGCCTATAATTCACCCCTCCACTTT. Translated, it gives CASSVGAGDAYNSPLHF.

This rearrangement joins TRBV19 to TRBJ1-3; D gene uncertain. The germline V and J ends were trimmed by 7 bases and 4 bases, with 11 bases remaining between them. The CDR3 contains 13 residues. Germline assignment: CDR1 LNHDA and CDR2 SQIVND (reference sequence). CDR3 sequence reads: CASTSSPGNTIYF. In DNA form, the CDR3 reads TGTGCCAGTACCTCCTCCCCCGGAAACACCATATATTTT.

The chain combines TRBV19 with TRBJ1-4; D gene unclear. Germline assignment: CDR1 LNHDA and CDR2 SQIVND (reference sequence). Deletions cut 5 bases from V and 0 bases from J, with 10 bases between. This CDR3 is 15 amino acids long. CDR3 protein: CASSSLVATNEKLFF. The CDR3 region has the DNA TGTGCCAGTAGTTCCCTCGTTGCAACTAATGAAAAACTGTTTTTT.

This chain joins TRBV7-3 and TRBJ2-2; D perhaps matches TRBD1 (6 bases). Trimming removed 1 base from V and 8 bases from J, with 14 bases in between. This CDR3 spans 15 amino acids. The germline gives CDR1 SGHTA, CDR2 FQGTGA. The CDR3 sequence: CASSLMLGAKGELFF. The CDR3 coding sequence is TGTGCCAGCAGCTTAATGCTGGGGGCGAAGGGGGAGCTGTTTTTT.